This T cell receptor beta chain derives from a study of blood T cell repertoires in COVID-19. Whole-study context: Acute and convalescent COVID-19 specimens originated in the United States, Italy and Spain. In each case, the material was cDNA or gDNA derived from T cells, B-cell-depleted T cells, or PBMCs.

Cohort placement rested on clinical history that participants reported themselves. Germline V gives CDR1 LGHDT, CDR2 YNNKEL (reference sequence). The CDR3 sequence is 16 residues long. Trimming shortened V by 6 bases and J by 5 bases, and 20 bases separated the two germline ends. Authors' processing steps: Amplifying reference gene primers gave estimates of nucleated cell counts. Assay used: immunoSEQ multiplex PCR; TCRdb lists only in-frame clones, some missing. D and trimming were read from the DNA, whereas the V and J calls and clone size are those reported in that table. The repertoire holds 300,000 to 350,000 clones, with 90% as singletons.

Material for sequencing was PBMCs or T cells enriched from blood (not recorded which). The V call is TRBV3-1 (or the pseudogene TRBV3-2), the J call TRBJ2-1; weak D call: TRBD2 (5 bases). The origin of this receptor is a woman aged 18-35 years with acute COVID-19. The CDR3: CASSVLGSGRNNEQFF. The CDR3 DNA reads as TGTGCCAGCAGTGTCTTGGGGAGCGGACGGAACAATGAGCAGTTCTTC.